The present TCR beta chain was sequenced within a study of blood T cell repertoires in COVID-19. Study at large: The United States, Italy and Spain supplied acute and convalescent COVID-19 samples.

Germline trimming cut 9 bases from V and 0 bases from J; bases unmatched to any gene: 7. CDR1 KGHSH and CDR2 LQKENI come from the germline V gene. The length of the CDR3 is 14 residues. Authors' data handling: Reference gene primer amplification in the assay estimated nucleated cell counts. Produced via immunoSEQ multiplex PCR; TCRdb's table is partial and in-frame only. Clone size and the V and J calls come from that table; the DNA yielded D and trimming. The profile shows around 470,000 clones, about 90% of them singletons. Residents of about two dozen US areas, aged roughly 18 to 89 years, made up the participants. Participants' own reports of clinical history determined their cohort assignment.

The gene calls are TRBV18 and TRBJ1-2; 7 positions agree with TRBD1. The TCR sequence derives from a man younger than 35 who had recovered from COVID-19. Sequenced input: PBMCs or T cells enriched from blood (not recorded which). CDR3 coding DNA: TGTGCCAGTATTCCGGGACAGACTAACTATGGCTACACCTTC. Protein sequence: CASIPGQTNYGYTF.